This entry concerns a single T cell receptor beta chain. The length of the CDR3 is 16 residues. Germline V CDR1 and CDR2: MGHRA, YSYEKL. The V segment lost 1 base and the J segment 2 bases; nucleotides outside the gene matches: 6. This table comes from immunoSEQ multiplex PCR, and its TCRdb copy is limited to in-frame clones, with some not included. The sample lists some 26,000 clones, 60% to 80% occurring once. This sample stems from a study of sequential checkpoint blockade in melanoma. Treatment here: randomized to nivolumab then ipilimumab (arm A) or the reverse (arm B). V is TRBV4-1 and J is TRBJ2-3, with 7 nucleotides matching TRBD2. Sequencing was performed on CD8+ T cells sorted from blood (inferred from file names), taken from a patient given nivolumab and ipilimumab in sequence. The TCR comes from a human donor with melanoma. The CDR3 region has the DNA TGCGCCAGCAGCCAAGGGGGAGGGTCCCCCACAGATACGCAGTATTTT. Its protein product is CASSQGGGSPTDTQYF.